Shown below are 28 T cell receptor beta chains from a single sample sequenced in a study of graft-versus-host responses after intestinal transplantation. TCRdb's copy holds only in-frame clones and misses some; the assay was immunoSEQ multiplex PCR. This table holds 12,000 or so clones, approximately 93% found once. Time point defined: postoperative day 105 after intestinal transplantation (dayNNNN = postoperative day). Sequencing used PBMCs, obtained 105 days after intestinal transplantation. Every receptor here comes from a human patient who received an intestinal transplant, so some T cells may come from the graft donor.

V and J are TRBV9 and TRBJ1-6; 7 bases are a match to TRBD1. Trimming at V came to 0 bases and at J to 9 bases, leaving 15 bases not matched to a gene. CDR3 size: 18 residues. Germline lookup yields CDR1 SGDLS and CDR2 YYNGEE. The DNA for the CDR3 is TGTGCCAGCAGCGTAGACCTGGTGCCGACAGGGAATGGTTCACCCCTCCACTTT. Translated, it gives CASSVDLVPTGNGSPLHF.

This chain joins TRBV6-6 and TRBJ1-3; D gene ambiguous. The CDR3 totals 13 residues. The V end lost 0 bases, the J end lost 1 base, and 1 base lay between the germline ends. Germline-derived CDR1 and CDR2 are MNHNY and SVGAGI (reference sequence). The CDR3 nucleotides are TGTGCCAGCAGTTACTCTTCTGGAAACACCATATATTTT. Amino acid sequence: CASSYSSGNTIYF.

V gene TRBV2 combines with J gene TRBJ2-3; 8 positions match TRBD2. CDR1 SNHLY and CDR2 FYNNEI come from the germline V gene. The CDR3 loop spans 17 amino acids. Trimming took 4 bases from V and 4 from J; bases not matched to a gene: 13. CDR3 in DNA: TGTGCCAGCAGTGGCGGCGGAGCGGGAGTGCGGGCAGATACGCAGTATTTT. Protein product: CASSGGGAGVRADTQYF.

The rearrangement joins TRBV27 to TRBJ1-6; 7 nucleotides match TRBD1. CDR1 MNHEY and CDR2 SMNVEV come from the germline V gene (reference sequence). V gave up 8 bases and J gave up 5 bases; unmatched junction bases: 9. The CDR3 loop spans 15 amino acids. CDR3 sequence (DNA): TGTGCCAGCCGAAAGACCGGGACAGATAATTCACCCCTCCACTTT. Translated, it gives CASRKTGTDNSPLHF.

The chain uses TRBV5-1 and TRBJ1-1; D unresolved. Trimming cost V 0 bases and J 4 bases, with 10 bases left between them. Germline values: CDR1 SGHRS, CDR2 YFSETQ. CDR3 length: 14 residues. CDR3 in DNA: TGCGCCAGCAGCTTGGACCGGGCCGCCACTGAAGCTTTCTTT. Amino acids: CASSLDRAATEAFF.

This chain connects TRBV9 to TRBJ2-5; either TRBD1 or TRBD2 may supply D (5 bases each). CDR1 and CDR2 (germline): SGDLS, YYNGEE. This CDR3 has 14 amino acids. V lost 4 bases and J lost 0, with 10 bases in between. In DNA, the CDR3 is TGTGCCAGCAGCCCCTGGGGGAACCAAGAGACCCAGTACTTC. It yields the protein CASSPWGNQETQYF.

The rearrangement links TRBV11-2 to TRBJ2-7; 9 nucleotides line up with TRBD1. The V gene's germline CDR1 is SGHAT and CDR2 FQNNGV. V gave up 3 bases and J gave up 4 bases; unmatched junction bases: 4. The CDR3 covers 14 residues. The CDR3 loop reads CASSFGTGPYEQYF. The DNA of the CDR3 is TGTGCCAGCAGCTTCGGGACAGGGCCGTACGAGCAGTACTTC.

The chain employs TRBV9 and TRBJ2-1; perhaps TRBD1 as D (5 bases). The CDR3 length is 16 residues. The ends were cut back, 2 bases at V and 0 bases at J, with 12 bases in the middle. CDR1 is SGDLS, CDR2 YYNGEE, per germline. CDR3 sequence: CASSVNVRASYNEQFF. CDR3 coding DNA: TGTGCCAGCAGCGTTAATGTCAGGGCCTCCTACAATGAGCAGTTCTTC.

This chain uses TRBV7-3 with TRBJ2-2, with D perhaps matching TRBD1 (6 bases). V dropped 4 bases and J dropped 4 bases, with 10 bases sitting between them. Germline V gives CDR1 SGHTA, CDR2 FQGTGA. The CDR3 has 14 residues. The CDR3 reads CASSSGQLTGELFF. In DNA, the CDR3 is TGTGCCAGCAGCTCAGGACAGCTCACCGGGGAGCTGTTTTTT. Drawing the rest from reference TRBV7-3 and TRBJ2-2, the complete variable domain is GAGVSQTPSNKVTEKGKYVELRCDPISGHTALYWYRQSLGQGPEFLIYFQGTGAADDSGLPNDRFFAVRPEGSVSTLKIQRTERGDSAVYLCASSSGQLTGELFFGEGSRLTVL.

The rearrangement links TRBV5-3 to TRBJ2-1; 8 bases agree with TRBD2. TRBV5-3 is designated an ORF whose function remains uncertain. Germline trimming cut 1 base from V and 4 bases from J; bases unmatched to any gene: 4. The CDR3 sequence is 15 residues long. The chain's CDR3 is CARSLPSGSYNEQFF. CDR3 sequence (DNA): TGTGCCAGAAGCTTGCCCAGCGGGAGTTACAATGAGCAGTTCTTC.

This chain connects TRBV7-2 to TRBJ2-7; D not resolved. CDR3 length: 15 residues. The germline V gene encodes CDR1 SGHTA and CDR2 FQGNSA. Trimming took 3 bases from V and 3 from J, leaving 15 bases between them. Here the CDR3 reads CASSLAVGGFYEQYF. Here the CDR3 DNA reads TGTGCCAGCAGCTTGGCGGTGGGTGGGTTCTACGAGCAGTACTTC.

The CDR3 DNA reads as TGTGCCAGCAGCTTAAGGGGGACAGGGCGTGGCACTGAAGCTTTCTTT. Protein sequence: CASSLRGTGRGTEAFF. The chain carries TRBV13 and TRBJ1-1; 9 nucleotides line up with TRBD1. In germline, CDR1 is PRHDT, CDR2 FYEKMQ (reference sequence). Trimming cost V 2 bases and J 4 bases; bases outside gene matches: 8. The CDR3 covers 16 residues.

The chain couples TRBV9 to TRBJ1-3; D remains ambiguous. Germline CDR1 and CDR2: SGDLS and YYNGEE. The CDR3 is made up of 15 amino acids. V lost 3 bases and J 2 bases, leaving 12 bases between the germline ends. The CDR3 nucleotides are TGTGCCAGCAGCGAGGACCCGGGGACTGGAAACACCATATATTTT. Amino acid sequence: CASSEDPGTGNTIYF. The full variable domain, rest sourced from reference TRBV9 and TRBJ1-3, is DSGVTQTPKHLITATGQRVTLRCSPRSGDLSVYWYQQSLDQGLQFLIQYYNGEERAKGNILERFSAQQFPDLHSELNLSSLELGDSALYFCASSEDPGTGNTIYFGEGSWLTVV.

V and J are TRBV11-1 and TRBJ2-1; 7 bases map to TRBD2. V lost 3 bases, J lost 12 bases, and 26 bases stayed unmatched. The CDR3 runs 19 residues. From germline, CDR1 is SGHAT and CDR2 FQDESV (reference sequence). Written as DNA, the CDR3 is TGTGCCAGCAGCTTTGGTATGGATAGCGGGTACTGGCGGGCCGGAGGGCAGTTCTTC. It is translated as CASSFGMDSGYWRAGGQFF.

The chain uses TRBV5-1 and TRBJ2-7; 9 bases match TRBD1. V shed 4 bases, J shed 1 base, and the junction held 12 bases outside the gene matches. Germline V lookup: CDR1 SGHRS, CDR2 YFSETQ. The CDR3 contains 17 residues. CDR3 DNA sequence: TGCGCCAGCAGCGAACAGGGGGCCCTCTCCGTATCCTACGAGCAGTACTTC. Protein: CASSEQGALSVSYEQYF.

V is TRBV4-2 and J is TRBJ2-2, with TRBD2 matching 8 bases. This CDR3 comprises 14 residues. Germline V gene sequence: CDR1 LGHNA, CDR2 YNFKEQ. Unmatched junction bases numbered 0, after V lost 3 bases and J lost 3 bases. CDR3 in amino acids: CASSQGLDTGELFF. The CDR3 DNA sequence: TGTGCCAGCAGCCAGGGACTAGACACCGGGGAGCTGTTTTTT.

The chain couples TRBV25-1 to TRBJ2-5; maybe TRBD1 (6 bases). CDR3 length: 14 amino acids. The V gene's germline CDR1 is MGHDK and CDR2 SYGVNS. The germline V and J ends were trimmed by 5 bases and 2 bases, with 12 bases remaining between them. The CDR3 coding sequence is TGTGCCAGCAGTCAAAGAGGGGGTCAAGAGACCCAGTACTTC. It codes for CASSQRGGQETQYF.

The rearrangement uses TRBV14 and TRBJ2-3; unclear D gene. Germline V gene lookup returns CDR1 SGHDN and CDR2 FVKESK. V shed 0 bases and J shed 1 base, with 5 bases lying between them. This CDR3 spans 14 amino acids. CDR3 protein: CASSQDEGTDTQYF. CDR3 DNA sequence: TGTGCCAGCAGCCAAGACGAGGGCACAGATACGCAGTATTTT.

The J gene is TRBJ2-3, the V gene TRBV10-3; D call uncertain. The V gene lost 0 bases and the J gene lost 4 bases, with 2 bases spanning the gap. Germline CDR1 is ENHRY and CDR2 is SYGVKD. CDR3 length equals 12 residues. The CDR3 spells CAISESSDTQYF. The CDR3 DNA is TGTGCCATCAGTGAGTCGTCAGATACGCAGTATTTT.

The chain employs TRBV4-1 and TRBJ2-2, with unresolved D. V shed 0 bases and J shed 10 bases, with 15 bases lying between them. Germline loops: CDR1 MGHRA, CDR2 YSYEKL. The CDR3 runs to 15 residues. The DNA for the CDR3 is TGCGCCAGCAGCCAAGAATGGCCGCCCGTAGTGGAGCTGTTTTTT. Its translation is CASSQEWPPVVELFF.

The genes are TRBV6-5 and TRBJ1-2, with a possible D match to TRBD1 (6 bases). This CDR3 comprises 15 residues. Germline V CDR1 and CDR2: MNHEY, SVGAGI. V lost 0 bases and J 6 bases, leaving 14 bases between the germline ends. CDR3 DNA sequence: TGTGCCAGCAGTTACTCGAGTCGGGGGCTGGATGGCTACACCTTC. Its translation is CASSYSSRGLDGYTF.

The V call is TRBV4-1, the J call TRBJ1-4, with D unclear. This CDR3 comprises 15 residues. Germline CDR1 reads MGHRA; CDR2 reads YSYEKL. V was clipped by 3 bases and J by 0 bases, with 8 bases between them. The CDR3 reads CASSHLSTTNEKLFF. As DNA, the CDR3 is TGCGCCAGCAGCCACCTCAGCACAACTAATGAAAAACTGTTTTTT.

V and J are TRBV10-1 and TRBJ2-3, with TRBD2 matching over 9 bases. The germline V gene encodes CDR1 WNHNN and CDR2 SYGVQD (reference sequence). The V segment lost 0 bases and the J segment 7 bases; nucleotides outside the gene matches: 5. This CDR3 has 15 residues. The CDR3 protein is CASSESGLAGYTQYF. The CDR3 DNA sequence: TGCGCCAGCAGTGAGTCGGGGCTAGCGGGGTATACGCAGTATTTT.

V and J are TRBV29-1 and TRBJ2-1; D gene unclear. V shed 5 bases and J shed 3 bases, with 5 bases lying between them. The CDR3 contains 11 residues. CDR1 and CDR2 (germline): SQVTM, ANQGSEA. The CDR3 DNA sequence: TGCAGCGTTTGGCACTACAATGAGCAGTTCTTC. It codes for CSVWHYNEQFF.

The chain recombines TRBV10-2 with TRBJ1-5; 7 bases line up with TRBD1. V was clipped by 6 bases and J by 5 bases; unmatched bases: 10. Germline CDR1 WSHSY, CDR2 SAAADI. This CDR3 is built from 15 residues. The CDR3 spells CASSQGVTSHQPQHF. The CDR3 region has the DNA TGCGCCAGCAGCCAGGGGGTTACATCACATCAGCCCCAGCATTTT.

This clone was seen just once. V and J are TRBV4-1 and TRBJ2-5, with D perhaps matching TRBD1 (5 bases). This CDR3 region has 17 residues. V dropped 4 bases and J dropped 4 bases, with 22 bases sitting between them. The germline gives CDR1 MGHRA, CDR2 YSYEKL. The CDR3 DNA sequence: TGCGCCAGCAGCCCCCTAGGGGTGGCAGGCAGGCTAGAGACCCAGTACTTC. Protein sequence: CASSPLGVAGRLETQYF.

The CDR3 bases are TGTGCCAGCAGCATCGGACATCTCTACAATGAGCAGTTCTTC. It codes for CASSIGHLYNEQFF. The V gene is TRBV5-6, the J gene TRBJ2-1; maybe TRBD1 (5 bases). Trimming took 4 bases from V and 3 from J, leaving 11 bases between them. Germline V gene data show CDR1 as SGHDT and CDR2 as YYEEEE. This CDR3 spans 14 amino acids.

The chain couples TRBV28 to TRBJ2-5; TRBD2 aligns across 7 bases. The CDR3 length is 15 residues. Looked up from germline, CDR1 is MDHEN and CDR2 is SYDVKM. V trimming: 6 bases; J trimming: 4 bases; junction bases outside the gene matches: 11. The CDR3 nucleotides read TGTGCCAGCAGAGCGTCGGATCCGGGGGGAGAGACCCAGTACTTC. It translates to CASRASDPGGETQYF.